This T cell receptor beta chain stems from a study of T cells in Graves' hyperthyroidism and ophthalmopathy (dated by TCRdb to the late 2010s). Turning to the overall study: Peripheral blood was sampled at the time of initial diagnosis, prior to any treatment. TCR V-J signatures able to tell the groups apart were searched for in a discovery cohort of about a hundred patients, of whom under 45 had Graves' ophthalmopathy and roughly 58 had stable Graves' hyperthyroidism. An independent validation cohort of about 19 hyperthyroidism patients and 17 patients who later progressed to ophthalmopathy tested prospective prediction of ophthalmopathy. The 100 discovery patients were divided at random into training and test sets in a 7:3 ratio. Thyroid tissue and blood T-cell repertoires from roughly 6 Graves' hyperthyroidism patients were also compared in the study. Following sampling, methimazole starting at 30 mg daily was given to hyperthyroidism patients, and high-dose intravenous methylprednisolone was given to ophthalmopathy patients. TCR Vbeta CDR3 sequencing of approximately 140 peripheral blood samples (over 40 ophthalmopathy, about 75 hyperthyroidism and around 17 progressor patients) is reported in the paper. Paper-wide results and their limitations: During validation, the model predicted progression to ophthalmopathy a median of roughly six months ahead of onset, with around 70% sensitivity and around 72% specificity. No statistical method was used to fix the sample size in advance, and group allocation was not hidden from the investigators. Ophthalmopathy was separated from stable hyperthyroidism by a 13 V-J signature model, with 85% to 90% sensitivity and approximately 84% specificity obtained in cross-validation and 80%/75% obtained in testing. Most expanded thyroid clonotypes (frequency above 0.001) were also found in blood, which suggests that blood repertoires may mirror thyroid immune responses.

Amplification of TCR beta CDR3 regions was carried out from RNA transcripts. The first round of RT-PCR for the TCR CDR3 was performed with the HTBI primer set and the Qiagen OneStep RT-PCR kit. Libraries were constructed in a second round of multiplex PCR, after which size selection and purification were performed. Libraries were sequenced paired-end with 100 bp reads on an Illumina HiSeq2000. Per the source publication's procedure: SOAPnuke was used to process the raw data, throwing out any read that contained adapters or uncalled bases, had a mean Phred below 15, or lacked an exact constant-primer or identifier match. High-quality paired reads were merged using COPE v1.2.5, and each unique nucleotide sequence was defined as a clonotype. MiTCR v1.1 was used to align the clonotypes against IMGT TRBV, TRBD and TRBJ reference segments. The analysis included only V-J combinations with a frequency above 0.0001, which together covered around 99% of the repertoires. The TCS score was defined as F50 (clonal expansion) divided by E x V (chaos), with BLOSUM62-based TCRdist calculated between CDR3 peptides within each V-J. Welch's t-statistics and random forest reduced roughly 500 V-J features to under 15, which were used in a naive Bayes classifier (R e1071). The public reads were reanalyzed by TCRdb: fastp trimming at Q25, MiXCR alignment, in-frame beta chains only. Every CDR3 protein is listed once, alongside the most common genes and DNA of its rows. What appears here as the V and J calls and clone size reflects TCRdb's work, not the paper's. A total of roughly 290,000 distinct CDR3 sequences appear in this sample, more than 15% of them only once. About 51% of the sample is in the top ten clones.

Ophthalmopathy patients had moderately to severely active disease, Clinical Activity Score of at least 3, NOSPECS grade of at least 4, and duration under 3 months. The study excluded patients with uncontrolled infections, other autoimmune diseases, pregnancy or lactation. Diagnoses were established on the basis of clinical symptoms, serum thyroxine and TRAb, thyroid ultrasound, and orbital computed tomography. PBMCs were separated from roughly 9.6 ml of fresh peripheral blood using Ficoll-Paque density gradient centrifugation. Trizol reagent was used to extract total RNA, and RNA quality was then checked on an Agilent 2100 Bioanalyzer. V drops 4 bases and J drops 1 base, leaving 11 bases in between. CDR1 and CDR2, looked up from the germline V gene, are KGHSH and LQKENI. The CDR3 measures 14 amino acids from cysteine to phenylalanine. Only the CDR3 part of the read is kept: 42 bases, read in frame from the first base.

As for this clonotype: It has no known antigen specificity. One base away there is no much larger clone; base qualities are not given.

The chain is encoded by TRBV18 joined to TRBJ2-7, with no confident D gene call. This clonotype was sampled from a woman in her sixties with Graves' ophthalmopathy. Sequenced sample: blood. The sequence in DNA is TGTGCCAGCTCACAAGCAGGATTATCCTACGAGCAGTACTTC. Translated, this gives CASSQAGLSYEQYF.